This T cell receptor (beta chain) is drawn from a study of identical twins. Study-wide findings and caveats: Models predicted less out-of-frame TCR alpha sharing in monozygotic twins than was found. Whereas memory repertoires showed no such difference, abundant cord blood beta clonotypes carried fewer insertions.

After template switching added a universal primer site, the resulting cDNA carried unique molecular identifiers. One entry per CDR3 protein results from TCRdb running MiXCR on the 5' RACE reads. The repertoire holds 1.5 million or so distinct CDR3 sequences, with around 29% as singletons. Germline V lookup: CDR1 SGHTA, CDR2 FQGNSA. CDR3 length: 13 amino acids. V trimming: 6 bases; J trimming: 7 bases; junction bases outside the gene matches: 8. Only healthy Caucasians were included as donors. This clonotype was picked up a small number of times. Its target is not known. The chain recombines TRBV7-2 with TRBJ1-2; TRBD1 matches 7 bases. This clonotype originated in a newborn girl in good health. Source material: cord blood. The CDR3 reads CASSSDRARGYTF. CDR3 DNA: TGTGCCAGCAGTTCCGACAGGGCTCGTGGCTACACCTTC.